These T cell receptor beta chains were read from a single sample in a study of TIL therapy for anti-PD-1-resistant metastatic lung cancer. Sequenced by immunoSEQ multiplex PCR; TCRdb stores in-frame clones only, minus some. Of about 100,000 clones listed, roughly two thirds are singletons. The sequencing used tumor tissue, collected at baseline. The receptors were sampled from a person between 30 and 79 years old with non-small cell lung cancer. Each CDR3 is given with its conserved first and last residue. A D gene is named only where the DNA matches it firmly. Some rows have no size entry. The others give once, few or many, or a class for an expanded clone.

TRBV18	-	TRBJ1-1	-	TGTGCCAGCTCACCTGGGGGCGCTGGGGATAATGAAGCTTTCTTT	CASSPGGAGDNEAFF
TRBV10-1	-	TRBJ2-7	TRBD1	TGCGCCAGCAGTGTAGGATTGACCCGGGACAGGGTTTCCTACGAGCAGTACTTC	CASSVGLTRDRVSYEQYF
TRBV4-3	-	TRBJ2-2	-	TGCGCCAGCAGCCAAGACTCGACAGGGCGGGGCACCGGGGAGCTGTTTTTT	CASSQDSTGRGTGELFF
TRBV7-2	many	TRBJ2-1	TRBD2	TGTGCCAGCAGCTTGACTAGCGGGAGCGGGAGCAATGAGCAGTTCTTC	CASSLTSGSGSNEQFF
TRBV19	-	TRBJ1-2	TRBD1	TGTGCCAGTAGTACAGTGGACAGGGGGCAAGATGACTATGGCTACACCTTC	CASSTVDRGQDDYGYTF
TRBV11-2	-	TRBJ2-1	-	TGTGCCAGCAGCTTAGAAAACTGGAGTGAGCAGTTCTTC	CASSLENWSEQFF
TRBV7-2	-	TRBJ2-6	-	TGTGCCAGCAGCTCCCAACGAACTGGGGCCAACGTCCTGACTTTC	CASSSQRTGANVLTF
TRBV2	few	TRBJ2-1	-	TGTGCCAGCAGTGCGGGGCCAGAGCAGTTCTTC	CASSAGPEQFF
TRBV29-1	-	TRBJ2-7	-	TGCAGCGTCCTAGCCCTGAACTCCTACGAGCAGTACTTC	CSVLALNSYEQYF
TRBV3-1/TRBV3-2	-	TRBJ2-1	-	TGTGCCAGCAGCCAATACGGGACATACAATGAGCAGTTCTTC	CASSQYGTYNEQFF
TRBV4-2	-	TRBJ1-2	-	TGTGCCAGCAGCCAAGATGGGCGCAGGGTTGATGGCTACACCTTC	CASSQDGRRVDGYTF
TRBV7-8	-	TRBJ2-7	TRBD2	TGTGCCAGCAGCTTCACCCCCGGGACTAGCGGGAGCTTCCCTGGCTACGAGCAGTACTTC	CASSFTPGTSGSFPGYEQYF
TRBV2	-	TRBJ2-3	-	TGTGCCAGCCCTAGAAGGGGAGATGGCGCAGATACGCAGTATTTT	CASPRRGDGADTQYF
TRBV6-2/TRBV6-3	-	TRBJ2-7	-	TGTGCCAGCAGTAATGACTACGAGCAGTACTTC	CASSNDYEQYF
TRBV6-4	-	TRBJ2-2	-	TGTGCCAGCAGTGAATCGTTCACCGGGGAGCTGTTTTTT	CASSESFTGELFF
TRBV7-9	-	TRBJ2-7	TRBD2	TGTGCCAGCAGCTTAGCTAGCGGGGGGAGAAGCTCCTACGAGCAGTACTTC	CASSLASGGRSSYEQYF
TRBV29-1	-	TRBJ1-2	TRBD1	TGCAGCGTTGGCGAAAGGGGGCTTGATGGCTACACCTTC	CSVGERGLDGYTF
TRBV19	once	TRBJ2-7	TRBD2	TGTGCCAGTAGCATCGGGGCTAGCGGTTCCTACGAGCAGTACTTC	CASSIGASGSYEQYF
TRBV11-2	-	TRBJ2-7	TRBD2	TGTGCCAGCAGCTCCCTGACTAGCGGGATCGCCTACGAGCAGTACTTC	CASSSLTSGIAYEQYF
TRBV11-1	-	TRBJ2-1	-	TGTGCCAGCAGCGCATGGGAAACGCAGTTCTTC	CASSAWETQFF
TRBV19	-	TRBJ1-2	-	TGTGCCAGTAGTATAGAGGACGGTTATGGCTACACCTTC	CASSIEDGYGYTF
TRBV7-3	-	TRBJ1-1	-	TGTGCCAGCAGCTCACAAGGGGACACTGAAGCTTTCTTT	CASSSQGDTEAFF
TRBV18	few	TRBJ1-1	-	TGTGCCAGCTCACCACAGGGGACTGAAGCTTTCTTT	CASSPQGTEAFF
TRBV27	-	TRBJ2-3	TRBD2	TGTGCCAGCAGTTCGAGGACTAGCGGAGCCCCTAGCACAGATACGCAGTATTTT	CASSSRTSGAPSTDTQYF
TRBV4-3	-	TRBJ1-5	-	TGCGCCAGCAGCCAAGATTGGGGGGCCTCCGGGCCCCAGCATTTT	CASSQDWGASGPQHF
TRBV14	-	TRBJ2-2	-	TGTGCCAGCAGCCAAGATTTAGGGGCCCTGAACACCGGGGAGCTGTTTTTT	CASSQDLGALNTGELFF
TRBV7-3	-	TRBJ2-3	-	TGTGCCAGCAGCTTATTAAGCGGAACCAATGTAAATACGCAGTATTTT	CASSLLSGTNVNTQYF
TRBV4-1	-	TRBJ1-4	-	TGCGCCAGCAGCCTGAGGATGAATGAAAAACTGTTTTTT	CASSLRMNEKLFF
TRBV3-1/TRBV3-2	-	TRBJ1-1	-	TGTGCCAGCATGGCGCCACCAAACACTGAAGCTTTCTTT	CASMAPPNTEAFF
TRBV2	-	TRBJ2-1	-	TGTGCCAGCAGTAAGGGTGGCGGGACGACCAATGAGCAGTTCTTC	CASSKGGGTTNEQFF
TRBV10-3	few	TRBJ2-5	TRBD2	TGTGCCATCAGGGGGAATAGCGGGTTTCAAGAGACCCAGTACTTC	CAIRGNSGFQETQYF
TRBV19	-	TRBJ2-4	-	TGTGCCAGTAGAGGCGGTATACTAGCCAAAAACATTCAGTACTTC	CASRGGILAKNIQYF
TRBV6-5	-	TRBJ2-1	TRBD1	TGTGCCACCCTACGACAGGACAGGGTCAATGAGCAGTTCTTC	CATLRQDRVNEQFF
TRBV18	few	TRBJ2-2	TRBD1	TGTGCCAGCTCACCGGTAGGACAGGATAATGTCGGGGAGCTGTTTTTT	CASSPVGQDNVGELFF
TRBV19	-	TRBJ1-3	-	TGTGCCAGTAGAAATGACAGGACCTCCGGAAACACCATATATTTT	CASRNDRTSGNTIYF
TRBV7-2	-	TRBJ2-5	TRBD2	TGTGCCAGCAGCCAAGGACTAGCGGGGATCATAGAGACCCAGTACTTC	CASSQGLAGIIETQYF
TRBV27	-	TRBJ1-6	-	TGTGCCAGCAGTTTATCGCGACAGTTGGGTTCACCCCTCCACTTT	CASSLSRQLGSPLHF
TRBV5-5	-	TRBJ2-3	TRBD2	TGTGCCAGCAGCTTGGTTGGAGCGGGGGGCGCAGATACGCAGTATTTT	CASSLVGAGGADTQYF
TRBV9	few	TRBJ2-7	-	TGTGCCAGCAGCGTGGGCAGGGTCGGGTACGAGCAGTACTTC	CASSVGRVGYEQYF
TRBV6-2/TRBV6-3	-	TRBJ2-6	-	TGTGCCAGCAGTTACACACCAATACTAGGCTCTGGGGCCAACGTCCTGACTTTC	CASSYTPILGSGANVLTF
TRBV27	-	TRBJ2-2	-	TGTGCCAGCAGTTTTGGAGGATCTCACACCGGGGAGCTGTTTTTT	CASSFGGSHTGELFF
TRBV10-1	few	TRBJ1-3	-	TGCGCCAGCAGTGAGGTGAGGGGGAGAGCCGGAAACACCATATATTTT	CASSEVRGRAGNTIYF
TRBV4-1	-	TRBJ2-3	-	TGCGCCAGCAGCCAATTCGGCGGAACAGATACGCAGTATTTT	CASSQFGGTDTQYF
TRBV7-3	few	TRBJ2-3	-	TGTGCCAGCAGCTTAGCCATAGAGGATACGCAGTATTTT	CASSLAIEDTQYF
TRBV6-6	-	TRBJ2-2	TRBD1	TGTGCCAGCAGCCCTGACAGGGCGAACACCGGGGAGCTGTTTTTT	CASSPDRANTGELFF